Below, 11 T cell receptor beta chains from the same sample are listed, as sequenced in a study of blood T cell repertoires in COVID-19. Here immunoSEQ multiplex PCR was the method, and the copy in TCRdb shows in-frame clones only, minus some. The repertoire has around 160,000 clones, about 82% of them found once; the top ten carry roughly 3%. Material: peripheral blood. All receptors derive from a woman aged 40 to 50 with active or convalescent COVID-19.

The chain recombines TRBV18 with TRBJ1-1; perhaps TRBD1 as D (6 bases). The CDR3 totals 17 residues. The V gene lost 2 bases and the J gene lost 5 bases, with 21 bases spanning the gap. Germline V gene data show CDR1 as KGHSH and CDR2 as LQKENI. CDR3 loop: CASSPDLSIQGRTEAFF. The CDR3 bases are TGTGCCAGCTCACCAGATTTGTCCATACAGGGACGGACTGAAGCTTTCTTT.

This clone was observed a single time. The rearrangement links TRBV19 to TRBJ1-5; D perhaps matches TRBD1 (6 bases). The V gene's germline CDR1 is LNHDA and CDR2 SQIVND (reference sequence). This CDR3 has 16 amino acids. Trimming pared 4 bases from V and 7 bases from J, leaving 20 bases between. CDR3 sequence (DNA): TGTGCCAGTAGTAGTGTCTGGACAGTAAAGGGACAGCCCCAGCATTTT. Translation gives CASSSVWTVKGQPQHF. Looking up the rest from reference TRBV19 and TRBJ1-5 gives the full variable domain: DGGITQSPKYLFRKEGQNVTLSCEQNLNHDAMYWYRQDPGQGLRLIYYSQIVNDFQKGDIAEGYSVSREKKESFPLTVTSAQKNPTAFYLCASSSVWTVKGQPQHFGDGTRLSIL.

The V gene is TRBV5-6, the J gene TRBJ1-5; maybe TRBD1 (5 bases). The CDR3 has 16 residues. CDR1 and CDR2 (germline): SGHDT, YYEEEE. V gave up 4 bases and J gave up 9 bases, with 23 bases separating them. The CDR3 DNA reads as TGTGCCAGCAGCCCCGCCACGGCAGGCGGGGGGGGGCCCCAGCATTTT. It specifies CASSPATAGGGGPQHF.

This clone has just one count. This sequence joins TRBV7-6 and TRBJ2-1; 10 bases match TRBD2. V shed 0 bases, J shed 1 base, and the junction held 3 bases outside the gene matches. The CDR3 has 17 amino acids. The germline V gene has CDR1 SGHVS and CDR2 FNYEAQ. The CDR3 nucleotides are TGTGCCAGCAGCTTAGCTAGCGGGAGGTCGTCCTACAATGAGCAGTTCTTC. The encoded protein is CASSLASGRSSYNEQFF. Full variable domain (outside the CDR3, taken from reference TRBV7-6 and TRBJ2-1): GAGVSQSPRYKVTKRGQDVALRCDPISGHVSLYWYRQALGQGPEFLTYFNYEAQQDKSGLPNDRFSAERPEGSISTLTIQRTEQRDSAMYRCASSLASGRSSYNEQFFGPGTRLTVL.

This chain connects TRBV27 to TRBJ1-4; no clear D gene. This CDR3 is 15 amino acids long. Germline V gene lookup returns CDR1 MNHEY and CDR2 SMNVEV (reference sequence). Trimming removed 4 bases at V and 6 bases at J, with 15 bases between. CDR3: CASSSALPGDEKLFF. The CDR3 nucleotides read TGTGCCAGCAGTTCCGCCCTCCCCGGGGATGAAAAACTGTTTTTT.

The V gene is TRBV5-1, the J gene TRBJ1-2; TRBD1 matches at 9 bases. The junction had 8 bases not matched to a gene; V was cut back by 0 bases and J by 8 bases. This CDR3 is built from 15 residues. The V gene's germline CDR1 is SGHRS and CDR2 YFSETQ. The CDR3 spells CASSLAGTGRGGYTF. The CDR3 nucleotides are TGCGCCAGCAGCTTGGCCGGGACAGGGCGAGGCGGCTACACCTTC.

The genes are TRBV27 and TRBJ1-4; possible D gene TRBD1, 5 bases. Germline values: CDR1 MNHEY, CDR2 SMNVEV (reference sequence). The CDR3 consists of 15 residues. V lost 6 bases to trimming and J lost 7 bases, with 18 bases between them. The CDR3 DNA reads TGTGCCAGCAGCTCTTCAGGGTTTGTTGGTGAAAAACTGTTTTTT. Translated: CASSSSGFVGEKLFF. The variable domain in full, completed from reference TRBV27 and TRBJ1-4, reads EAQVTQNPRYLITVTGKKLTVTCSQNMNHEYMSWYRQDPGLGLRQIYYSMNVEVTDKGDVPEGYKVSRKEKRNFPLILESPSPNQTSLYFCASSSSGFVGEKLFFGSGTQLSVL.

V and J are TRBV13 and TRBJ2-1, with D possibly matching TRBD1 (6 bases). Trimming removed 5 bases at V and 0 bases at J, with 11 bases between. Germline loops: CDR1 PRHDT, CDR2 FYEKMQ (reference sequence). The CDR3 has 15 amino acids. The CDR3 reads CASSKGGSSYNEQFF. In DNA form, the CDR3 reads TGTGCCAGCAGCAAAGGGGGAAGCTCCTACAATGAGCAGTTCTTC.

The J gene is TRBJ1-2, the V gene TRBV6-5; a possible D gene is TRBD1 (6 bases). V lost 6 bases and J lost 2, with 16 bases in between. Germline loops: CDR1 MNHEY, CDR2 SVGAGI. The CDR3 length is 15 residues. The CDR3 DNA sequence: TGTGCCAGCAGCCAATCCGGGACATTAAACTATGGCTACACCTTC. Amino acids: CASSQSGTLNYGYTF.

This clone was seen a handful of times. The chain couples TRBV5-6 to TRBJ1-2, with 7 bases aligning to TRBD1. CDR3 length: 16 residues. V gave up 4 bases and J gave up 4 bases; unmatched junction bases: 13. Germline lookup yields CDR1 SGHDT and CDR2 YYEEEE. CDR3 in DNA: TGTGCCAGCAGCGCCCCCGGGACAGTAGTACCCTATGGCTACACCTTC. Protein: CASSAPGTVVPYGYTF.

The chain uses TRBV15 and TRBJ1-6; a possible D gene is TRBD1 (5 bases). This CDR3 has 16 residues. The V gene's germline CDR1 is LNHNV and CDR2 YYDKDF (reference sequence). Between the trimmed V and J ends, which lost 3 bases and 7 bases, there was a span of 16 bases. The CDR3 nucleotides are TGTGCCACCAGCAGGACGTCCTCGGGGGGGAATTCACCCCTCCACTTT. Residues: CATSRTSSGGNSPLHF. Full variable domain (remainder filled in from reference TRBV15 and TRBJ1-6): DAMVIQNPRYQVTQFGKPVTLSCSQTLNHNVMYWYQQKSSQAPKLLFHYYDKDFNNEADTPDNFQSRRPNTSFCFLDIRSPGLGDTAMYLCATSRTSSGGNSPLHFGNGTRLTVT.